This TCR beta chain is drawn from a study of T cell responses to AZD1222 COVID-19 vaccine. Overall study results and limits: Spike was spanned by vaccine-associated CD4 TCRs, which were dominant at 160-218 and 743-854. Nearly half of spike-specific TCRs reportedly target unmutated variant regions. White British ancestry dominated among donors, who included more females, and clonal diversity was possibly underestimated.

Clones were sequenced by immunoSEQ multiplex PCR, and TCRdb holds only the in-frame ones, with some missing. Of under 150,000 clones listed, about nine tenths are singletons. Looked up from germline, CDR1 is GTSNPN and CDR2 is SVGIG (reference sequence). V dropped 1 base and J dropped 2 bases, with 8 bases sitting between them. This CDR3 is 13 amino acids long. Turning to this clone: Its antigen is as yet unknown.

Here the sequenced sample was peripheral blood, taken 28 days after the second AZD1222 dose. This sequence was found in an adult who received the AZD1222 COVID-19 vaccine. The rearrangement uses TRBV30 and TRBJ1-1; unclear D gene. CDR3 residues: CAWSGAGNTEAFF. The CDR3 nucleotides are TGTGCCTGGAGTGGAGCGGGAAACACTGAAGCTTTCTTT.